Here is one T cell receptor beta chain with its context. Its antigen is currently unknown. The sample comes from a study of Tregs in tolerant kidney transplant recipients. Findings of the study overall: This study did not directly address biological reproducibility. Tregs expanded with activated donor B cells seemed most donor-specific.

Trimming at V came to 10 bases and at J to 5 bases, leaving 5 bases not matched to a gene. In germline, CDR1 is ENHRY, CDR2 SYGVKD. CDR3 length: 12 amino acids. Only in-frame clones appear in the TCRdb table, and some are missing; sequencing was by immunoSEQ multiplex PCR. This table holds 15,000 to 17,000 clones, 90% to 95% found once. Unstimulated regulatory T cells (CD4+CD25+CD127-), CD4+CD25- non-regulatory cells, CD4 and CD8 cells were FACS-sorted from thawed PBMCs. This chain joins TRBV10-3 and TRBJ1-5; 7 positions agree with TRBD1. Sequenced input: CD8+ T cells from blood. The receptor was derived from a human donor in good health. The CDR3 loop reads CANRTGDQPQHF. CDR3 bases: TGTGCCAATAGGACAGGTGATCAGCCCCAGCATTTT.